This TCR beta chain was observed in a study of cytomegalovirus exposure and HLA in healthy donors. Study conclusions and caveats: Prediction of most subjects' HLA-A and HLA-B alleles by TCR beta sequences was reportedly accurate. A later analysis by the authors found several of the most significant clusters apparently linked to common viral pathogens. For most TCR beta V segments, an earlier analysis put the productive rate at about 90% or about 30% of the time. In a later analysis, most CMV-associated TCR beta chains appeared HLA-restricted.

With respect to this clone: Its antigen is still unknown.

CDR3 length: 14 residues. Germline V gives CDR1 ENHRY, CDR2 SYGVKD. Trimming took 7 bases from V and 0 from J; bases not matched to a gene: 4. PCR employed 60 Vbeta and 13 Jbeta primers. Libraries were prepared by immunoSEQ multiplex PCR; TCRdb keeps only in-frame clonotypes and omits some of them. The sample yields 150,000 to 200,000 clones, 80% to 85% seen once. The rearrangement links TRBV10-3 to TRBJ2-3; 7 bases match TRBD1. The clonotype was recovered from a woman between 18 and 29 years old in good health and CMV-seronegative. The sequenced sample consisted of PBMCs. The CDR3 DNA reads as TGTGCCATCAAGGGGGCCAGAAGCACAGATACGCAGTATTTT. It codes for CAIKGARSTDTQYF.